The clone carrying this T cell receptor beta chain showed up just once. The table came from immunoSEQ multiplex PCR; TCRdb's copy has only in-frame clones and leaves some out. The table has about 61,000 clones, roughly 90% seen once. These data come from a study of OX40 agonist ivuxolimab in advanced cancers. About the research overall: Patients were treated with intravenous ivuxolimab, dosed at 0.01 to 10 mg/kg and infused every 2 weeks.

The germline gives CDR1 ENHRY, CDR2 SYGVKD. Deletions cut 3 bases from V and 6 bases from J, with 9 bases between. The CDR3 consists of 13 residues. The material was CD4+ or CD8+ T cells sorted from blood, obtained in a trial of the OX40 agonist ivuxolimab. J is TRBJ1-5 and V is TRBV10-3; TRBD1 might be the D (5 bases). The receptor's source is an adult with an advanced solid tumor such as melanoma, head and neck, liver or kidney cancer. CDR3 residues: CAISEGVGQPQHF. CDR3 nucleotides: TGTGCCATCAGTGAAGGGGTCGGTCAGCCCCAGCATTTT.